Detailed here is one T cell receptor beta chain. Its antigen is still unknown. TCRdb used MiXCR to reprocess the reads, holding one entry per CDR3 protein. The top ten clones hold around 12% of a sample with 830,000 or so distinct CDR3 sequences, 30% to 35% of them seen once. The data originate from a study of T cell repertoires in cytomegalovirus infection. Study information: Recently identified HLA-C-restricted and well-studied HLA-B-restricted CMV epitopes were used. A matching HLA type, together with CMV infection, was signaled by public TCR beta signatures.

Study-level points and caveats: Carriers of CMV plus the relevant HLA were identified by cumulative public TCR beta family frequency. In two of eight donors, the top clonotype was HLA-C-restricted CMV-specific.

Trimming shortened V by 2 bases and J by 5 bases, and 6 bases separated the two germline ends. Germline V lookup: CDR1 SGHVS, CDR2 FQNEAQ. The CDR3 loop spans 12 amino acids. The sequence came from a human donor in good health (CMV status not recorded). Some clones in this sample may be carry-over from other donors' samples. The chain employs TRBV7-8 and TRBJ1-1, with no clear D. The sequencing here drew on cultured CD8+ T cells from PBMCs, taken from culture after CMV antigen stimulation. The CDR3 sequence: CASSLIWTEAFF. For the CDR3, the DNA is TGTGCCAGCAGCTTAATATGGACTGAAGCTTTCTTT.